This T cell receptor (beta chain) was sequenced for a study of persistence of HIV-infected CD4 T cells. The libraries were made with immunoSEQ version 4 in survey mode. Data came from immunoSEQ multiplex PCR; TCRdb stores just in-frame clones and leaves some out. The table lists around 42,000 clones, about 84% of them singletons. Only a few counts were recorded for this clone. The antigen is unknown. Study outcomes and limitations: Antigen-responding cells were enriched for degenerate expanded CDR3beta sequences.

The stimulus was an HIV-1 Gag 15-mer peptide pool, 0.95 to 1 ug/peptide/mL. Memory cells lacking CD40L and CD69 with high CD45RO were sorted. Sequenced material: CD4+ T cells sorted from PBMCs after 18-hour stimulation, taken from a patient who received antiretroviral therapy. The clonotype comes from an adult man with HIV who was CMV-seropositive.

The CDR3 DNA is TGTGCCATCGGGGTGGGTACCAACACAGATACGCAGTATTTT. This sequence encodes CAIGVGTNTDTQYF. The gene calls are TRBV10-3 and TRBJ2-3, with unresolved D. Germline CDR1 reads ENHRY; CDR2 reads SYGVKD. The CDR3 length is 14 residues. The V end lost 8 bases, the J end lost 2 bases, and 14 bases lay between the germline ends.